This T cell receptor beta chain originates from a study of Ad26.COV2.S vaccination and SARS-CoV-2 variants. Trimming cost V 8 bases and J 7 bases; bases outside gene matches: 4. There are 11 residues in the CDR3. The method was immunoSEQ multiplex PCR; TCRdb's version includes in-frame clones alone and lacks a portion of them. The sample carries hundreds of thousands of clones, about 80% recorded once. The treatment here: over 15 received Ad26.COV2.S at low or high dose, single or two shots; roughly 5 received placebo; per-sample allocation not given. Each sample was drawn 63 days after the first injection (of vaccine or placebo).

Sequencing used peripheral blood, obtained in a trial of Ad26.COV2.S vaccine versus placebo. This chain uses TRBV12-3 or TRBV12-4 with TRBJ2-7; 8 bases agree with TRBD1. This sequence was found in a person between 18 and 65 years old who received the Ad26.COV2.S COVID-19 vaccine or a placebo. CDR3 sequence reads: CASQRQGEQYF. The CDR3 DNA follows: TGTGCCAGCCAACGACAGGGGGAGCAGTACTTC.